One sample yielded the 18 T cell receptor beta chains listed below, sequenced in a study of blood T cell repertoires in COVID-19. Assay: immunoSEQ multiplex PCR; the TCRdb copy retains only in-frame clones and omits some. The table lists under 350,000 clones, around nine tenths of them singletons, with 4.6% in the top ten. The source material was peripheral blood. The receptors derive from a man in his forties with acute or convalescent COVID-19.

The genes are TRBV6-6 and TRBJ2-3; D is perhaps TRBD1 (6 bases). The CDR3 runs to 14 residues. The V gene's germline CDR1 is MNHNY and CDR2 SVGAGI (reference sequence). V was shortened by 5 bases and J by 5 bases, with 14 bases between the two germline ends. The CDR3 spells CASSDKTGRDTQYF. CDR3 coding DNA: TGTGCCAGCAGTGACAAGACAGGTCGAGATACGCAGTATTTT.

The chain has TRBV9 and TRBJ2-2; 7 nucleotides line up with TRBD1. Germline-derived CDR1 and CDR2 are SGDLS and YYNGEE. This CDR3 contains 16 residues. V was pared by 4 bases and J by 6 bases, with 12 bases of the junction left unmatched. The CDR3 DNA reads TGTGCCAGCAGCCCGTCTGGGACAGCTGTCGCCGGGGAGCTGTTTTTT. Its translation is CASSPSGTAVAGELFF.

This clone was detected only a few times. The J gene is TRBJ1-5, the V gene TRBV12-5; D uncertain. The CDR3 runs 13 residues. V lost 0 bases, J lost 5 bases, and 5 bases lay in between. Germline values: CDR1 LGHNT, CDR2 FRNRAP. Written as DNA, the CDR3 is TGTGCTAGTGGTTTGGTAAGAGATCAGCCCCAGCATTTT. The encoded protein is CASGLVRDQPQHF.

The rearrangement joins TRBV5-1 to TRBJ1-1; D may be TRBD1 (5 bases). The germline V gene encodes CDR1 SGHRS and CDR2 YFSETQ. V was pared by 3 bases and J by 3 bases, with 15 bases between. This CDR3 comprises 15 residues. CDR3 in amino acids: CASSSGGGTDTEAFF. In DNA, the CDR3 is TGCGCCAGCAGCTCCGGGGGGGGTACAGACACTGAAGCTTTCTTT.

The V and J genes are TRBV3-1 (or the pseudogene TRBV3-2) and TRBJ1-5, with TRBD1 matching 8 bases. Trimming removed 1 base from V and 0 bases from J; junction bases left unmatched: 2. This CDR3 is 16 amino acids long. Germline V gene lookup returns CDR1 LGHDT and CDR2 YNNKEL (reference sequence). CDR3 bases: TGTGCCAGCAGCCAAGGACAGGGGATTAGCAATCAGCCCCAGCATTTT. Amino acid sequence: CASSQGQGISNQPQHF.

The chain combines TRBV2 with TRBJ2-2, with a possible D match to TRBD2 (6 bases). CDR1 is SNHLY and CDR2 is FYNNEI in the germline V gene. V lost 9 bases and J 4 bases, leaving 15 bases between the germline ends. This CDR3 has 14 residues. CDR3 sequence reads: CARGGPRPTGELFF. CDR3 in DNA: TGTGCCAGGGGGGGACCGCGTCCCACCGGGGAGCTGTTTTTT.

The rearrangement links TRBV7-7 to TRBJ1-4; the D gene is possibly TRBD1 (6 bases). The CDR3 is 15 amino acids. Germline loops: CDR1 SSHAT, CDR2 FNYEAQ (reference sequence). V shed 8 bases and J shed 3 bases, with 16 bases lying between them. The CDR3 DNA sequence: TGTGCCAGCCACCATAGGGGGTTGGCTAATGAAAAACTGTTTTTT. As protein: CASHHRGLANEKLFF.

The chain is built from TRBV29-1 and TRBJ1-1; D may be TRBD1 (5 bases). Germline CDR1 is SQVTM and CDR2 is ANQGSEA. V was clipped by 5 bases and J by 2 bases, with 15 bases between them. The CDR3 runs to 14 residues. In nucleotides, the CDR3 is TGCAGCGTTCGACGACAGACGACTAACACTGAAGCTTTCTTT. Its protein product is CSVRRQTTNTEAFF. The variable domain in full, with the rest retrieved from reference TRBV29-1 and TRBJ1-1, is SAVISQKPSRDICQRGTSLTIQCQVDSQVTMMFWYRQQPGQSLTLIATANQGSEATYESGFVIDKFPISRPNLTFSTLTVSNMSPEDSSIYLCSVRRQTTNTEAFFGQGTRLTVV.

The V gene is TRBV5-1, the J gene TRBJ2-7; D possibly corresponds to TRBD1 (6 bases). Trimming took off 4 bases at V and 2 bases at J, with 16 bases between the two ends. The germline V gene has CDR1 SGHRS and CDR2 YFSETQ. The CDR3 spans 15 residues. CDR3 loop: CASSPTGIGTYEQYF. The CDR3 DNA is TGCGCCAGCAGCCCCACAGGGATCGGTACCTACGAGCAGTACTTC.

This clone was picked up a small number of times. This chain joins TRBV6-5 and TRBJ2-2, with D unclear. The CDR3 has 13 amino acids. Trimming left V 6 bases short and J 3 bases short, with 8 bases between. Germline CDR1 and CDR2: MNHEY and SVGAGI. CDR3 DNA sequence: TGTGCCAGCAGCGATTCAGACACCGGGGAGCTGTTTTTT. This translates into CASSDSDTGELFF.

The CDR3 DNA is TGTGCCAGCAGTTTTATTGACAGCAACACTGAAGCTTTCTTT. Translation gives CASSFIDSNTEAFF. This rearrangement joins TRBV27 to TRBJ1-1; D possibly corresponds to TRBD1 (5 bases). This CDR3 is built from 14 residues. V was pared by 3 bases and J by 2 bases, with 10 bases between. The germline V gene encodes CDR1 MNHEY and CDR2 SMNVEV (reference sequence).

This rearrangement joins TRBV18 to TRBJ1-1; TRBD1 matches 7 bases. The trim removed 4 bases at V and 11 bases at J, leaving 16 bases unmatched. Germline V gene data show CDR1 as KGHSH and CDR2 as LQKENI. The CDR3 sequence is 15 residues long. CDR3 nucleotides: TGTGCCAGCTCACTCAGACAGGGTCGTGTATTACCGGCTTTCTTT. Translation: CASSLRQGRVLPAFF.

The CDR3 loop is CATGGAGGPGEQFF. In DNA form, the CDR3 reads TGTGCCACCGGAGGGGCGGGGGGGCCCGGTGAGCAGTTCTTC. The rearrangement uses TRBV24-1 and TRBJ2-1, with 9 bases that match TRBD2. The CDR3 is 14 residues long. Germline V CDR1 and CDR2: KGHDR, SFDVKD. The V gene end was trimmed by 9 bases and the J gene end by 9 bases; junction bases not matched to a gene: 11.

This clone came up once. This sequence joins TRBV6-5 and TRBJ1-2; D call uncertain. The CDR3 extends over 13 amino acids. V gave up 6 bases and J gave up 4 bases, with 12 bases separating them. The germline V gene encodes CDR1 MNHEY and CDR2 SVGAGI. The CDR3 reads CASSPSVTYGYTF. DNA for the CDR3: TGTGCCAGCAGCCCCAGTGTTACCTATGGCTACACCTTC.

This clone was observed a few times. The CDR3 spells CASSLEWVGQANSPLHF. The CDR3 bases are TGCGCCAGCAGCTTGGAATGGGTTGGACAGGCTAATTCACCCCTCCACTTT. The gene calls are TRBV5-1 and TRBJ1-6; 7 bases match TRBD1. Germline assignment: CDR1 SGHRS and CDR2 YFSETQ. Trimming cost V 0 bases and J 6 bases; bases outside gene matches: 9. The CDR3 is 17 residues long.

The chain recombines TRBV7-9 with TRBJ1-3, with 9 bases aligning to TRBD1. Germline V gene lookup returns CDR1 SEHNR and CDR2 FQNEAQ (reference sequence). CDR3 size: 16 residues. Trimming took 4 bases from V and 4 from J; bases not matched to a gene: 8. In DNA form, the CDR3 reads TGTGCCAGCAGCTCCCCGGGACAGGGACTCGGAAACACCATATATTTT. Its protein is CASSSPGQGLGNTIYF.

The chain recombines TRBV19 with TRBJ2-1; D may be TRBD1 (6 bases). Germline V gene sequence: CDR1 LNHDA, CDR2 SQIVND (reference sequence). This CDR3 region has 15 residues. V was shortened by 3 bases and J by 3 bases, with 12 bases between the two germline ends. The CDR3 region is CASSIRDTSYNEQFF. The CDR3 nucleotides are TGTGCCAGTAGTATCCGGGACACTAGCTACAATGAGCAGTTCTTC.

V gene TRBV10-3 combines with J gene TRBJ1-1; D perhaps matches TRBD1 (6 bases). Trimming shortened V by 8 bases and J by 0 bases, and 7 bases separated the two germline ends. CDR1 and CDR2 from the germline V gene are ENHRY and SYGVKD. The CDR3 extends over 12 amino acids. DNA of the CDR3: TGTGCCATCGGACAGATGAACACTGAAGCTTTCTTT. Protein product: CAIGQMNTEAFF.